These 19 T cell receptor beta chains share one sample of origin, sequenced in a study of blood T cell repertoires in COVID-19. TCRdb keeps only in-frame clones here, not all; method: immunoSEQ multiplex PCR. This sample has around 160,000 clones, with 86% found just once. The sample comprised peripheral blood. These receptors were collected from a man between 18 and 29 years old with acute or convalescent COVID-19.

This clone is a singleton in its sample. The V and J genes are TRBV9 and TRBJ2-5, with 9 positions matching TRBD2. V lost 7 bases, J lost 11 bases, and 12 bases stayed unmatched. This CDR3 spans 13 amino acids. In germline, CDR1 is SGDLS, CDR2 YYNGEE. The CDR3 reads CASSLNEGLAQYF. The DNA for the CDR3 is TGTGCCAGCTCGTTGAATGAGGGACTAGCTCAGTACTTC.

The chain uses TRBV7-3 and TRBJ1-1; D call uncertain. Germline V gives CDR1 SGHTA, CDR2 FQGTGA. CDR3 length: 14 amino acids. V was cut by 2 bases and J by 1 base, with 8 bases left in between. The CDR3 DNA sequence: TGTGCCAGCAGCTTATCGACAACGAACACTGAAGCTTTCTTT. Its translation is CASSLSTTNTEAFF.

CDR3 DNA sequence: TGTGCCAGCACCCCAGCCTGGACAGCATTGACAGATACGCAGTATTTT. It codes for CASTPAWTALTDTQYF. The rearrangement uses TRBV28 and TRBJ2-3; D possibly corresponds to TRBD1 (6 bases). Trimming removed 7 bases at V and 3 bases at J, with 20 bases between. CDR3 length: 16 amino acids. Germline CDR1 reads MDHEN; CDR2 reads SYDVKM.

The rearrangement links TRBV29-1 to TRBJ2-7; possibly TRBD1 for D (5 bases). Per germline, CDR1 SQVTM and CDR2 ANQGSEA. The CDR3 has 13 residues. With 6 bases removed from V and 2 bases from J, the gap between germline ends came to 14 bases. As DNA, the CDR3 is TGCAGCGTCGCCCAGACAGAGACCTACGAGCAGTACTTC. Protein sequence: CSVAQTETYEQYF.

J is TRBJ2-5 and V is TRBV15, with 9 bases matching TRBD2. Looked up from germline, CDR1 is LNHNV and CDR2 is YYDKDF (reference sequence). J lost 3 bases, V lost 1 base, and 3 bases had no gene match. This CDR3 has 15 residues. Here the CDR3 reads CATSRALAGEETQYF. CDR3 in DNA: TGTGCCACCAGCAGAGCCTTAGCGGGGGAAGAGACCCAGTACTTC.

The chain carries TRBV12-2 and TRBJ1-4; the table calls TRBD1, which could not be checked here. TRBV12-2 is termed a pseudogene. The length of the CDR3 is 18 residues. The CDR3, as DNA: TGTGCAAGTCGCTACAGATTCACACCAAAGACAACTAATGAAAAACTGTTTTTT. This gives the protein CASRYRFTPKTTNEKLFF.

The chain joins TRBV6-2 or TRBV6-3 to TRBJ2-1; TRBD2 might be the D (6 bases). CDR3 length: 16 amino acids. With 3 bases removed from V and 10 bases from J, the gap between germline ends came to 22 bases. Germline values: CDR1 MNHEY, CDR2 SVGEGT. The chain's CDR3 is CASSYRDSLRGGEQFF. CDR3 nucleotides: TGTGCCAGCAGTTATAGGGACTCACTTCGGGGAGGAGAGCAGTTCTTC.

The chain uses TRBV28 and TRBJ1-1, with unresolved D. With 5 bases removed from V and 2 bases from J, the gap between germline ends came to 15 bases. The germline V gene has CDR1 MDHEN and CDR2 SYDVKM. This CDR3 region has 15 residues. The CDR3 protein is CASSPHPLTNTEAFF. CDR3 nucleotide sequence: TGTGCCAGCAGTCCACATCCGCTGACAAACACTGAAGCTTTCTTT.

The chain has TRBV10-3 and TRBJ1-3; perhaps TRBD1 as D (5 bases). Germline CDR1 and CDR2: ENHRY and SYGVKD. This CDR3 has 15 residues. Trimming removed 6 bases from V and 0 bases from J, with 12 bases in between. Here the CDR3 reads CAIRADRASGNTIYF. For the CDR3, the DNA is TGTGCCATCAGGGCCGACAGAGCCTCTGGAAACACCATATATTTT.

The V gene is TRBV7-7, the J gene TRBJ2-2, with no clear D. This CDR3 contains 16 residues. Germline V CDR1 and CDR2: SSHAT, FNYEAQ (reference sequence). V gave up 5 bases and J gave up 0 bases, with 13 bases separating them. The chain's CDR3 is CASSRLSTANTGELFF. In DNA form, the CDR3 reads TGTGCCAGCAGCCGTTTGTCTACTGCGAACACCGGGGAGCTGTTTTTT.

This chain uses TRBV3-1 (or the pseudogene TRBV3-2) with TRBJ2-3, with TRBD2 identical over 7 bases. The CDR3 sequence is 15 residues long. The V gene end was trimmed by 3 bases and the J gene end by 2 bases; junction bases not matched to a gene: 5. Germline CDR1 reads LGHDT; CDR2 reads YNNKEL (reference sequence). This CDR3 is CASSQAGDPTDTQYF. For the CDR3, the DNA is TGTGCCAGCAGCCAGGCGGGGGACCCCACAGATACGCAGTATTTT.

This sequence joins TRBV18 and TRBJ1-5; D is unclear. CDR1 is KGHSH, CDR2 LQKENI, per germline. This CDR3 has 15 residues. The V and J ends lost 2 bases and 0 bases respectively, with 8 bases between them. In nucleotides, the CDR3 is TGTGCCAGCTCACCAAGCGGAAATAGCAATCAGCCCCAGCATTTT. It is translated as CASSPSGNSNQPQHF.

CDR3 sequence: CASSSGIRDEQFF. The DNA of the CDR3 is TGTGCCAGCAGCTCAGGGATTCGGGATGAGCAGTTCTTC. The rearrangement links TRBV7-2 to TRBJ2-1, with D possibly matching TRBD1 (5 bases). This CDR3 region has 13 residues. The germline V gene has CDR1 SGHTA and CDR2 FQGNSA. Trimming removed 4 bases at V and 8 bases at J, with 12 bases between.

The gene calls are TRBV7-9 and TRBJ2-5; TRBD1 matches 7 bases. The V and J ends lost 5 bases and 2 bases, in that order; junction bases with no gene match: 8. CDR1 and CDR2 (germline): SEHNR, FQNEAQ (reference sequence). The CDR3 is 15 residues long. The CDR3 is CASSKGDSRQETQYF. The CDR3 DNA reads TGTGCCAGCAGCAAAGGGGACAGCCGTCAAGAGACCCAGTACTTC. Together with reference TRBV7-9 and TRBJ2-5, the CDR3 gives the full variable domain: DTGVSQNPRHKITKRGQNVTFRCDPISEHNRLYWYRQTLGQGPEFLTYFQNEAQLEKSRLLSDRFSAERPKGSFSTLEIQRTEQGDSAMYLCASSKGDSRQETQYFGPGTRLLVL.

The chain employs TRBV9 and TRBJ2-2; 9 nucleotides match TRBD1. The CDR3 consists of 15 residues. CDR1 and CDR2 from the germline V gene are SGDLS and YYNGEE. V trimming: 4 bases; J trimming: 5 bases; junction bases outside the gene matches: 6. Written as DNA, the CDR3 is TGTGCCAGCAGCCACTTCGGGACAGGGACCGGGGAGCTGTTTTTT. Translated, it gives CASSHFGTGTGELFF.

V is TRBV19 and J is TRBJ1-1; D remains ambiguous. This CDR3 region has 16 residues. Germline CDR1 and CDR2: LNHDA and SQIVND (reference sequence). V lost 1 base, J lost 4 bases, and 16 bases lay in between. The CDR3 nucleotides read TGTGCCAGTAGTATAGGTAGTACGCGAGAGGTCACTGAAGCTTTCTTT. Protein sequence: CASSIGSTREVTEAFF. Variable domain in full (rest from reference TRBV19 and TRBJ1-1): DGGITQSPKYLFRKEGQNVTLSCEQNLNHDAMYWYRQDPGQGLRLIYYSQIVNDFQKGDIAEGYSVSREKKESFPLTVTSAQKNPTAFYLCASSIGSTREVTEAFFGQGTRLTVV.

This chain joins TRBV27 and TRBJ1-3; 7 bases map to TRBD1. V lost 5 bases to trimming and J lost 3 bases; unmatched junction nucleotides: 4. The V gene's germline CDR1 is MNHEY and CDR2 SMNVEV (reference sequence). The CDR3 sequence is 14 residues long. Here the CDR3 DNA reads TGTGCCAGCAGTCAACAGGGGTTTGGAAACACCATATATTTT. Protein: CASSQQGFGNTIYF.

V usage is TRBV5-1 and J usage is TRBJ2-5; D remains unclear. This CDR3 has 13 residues. Trimming removed 5 bases at V and 1 base at J, with 9 bases between. Germline V gene lookup returns CDR1 SGHRS and CDR2 YFSETQ. The CDR3 DNA reads as TGCGCCAGCAGGGCTACAGCCCAAGAGACCCAGTACTTC. Its protein is CASRATAQETQYF.

This clone has only a few counts. The gene calls are TRBV30 and TRBJ2-5; weak D call: TRBD2 (6 bases). The V end was cut by 4 bases, the J end by 5 bases, with 17 bases between. The CDR3 consists of 14 residues. CDR1 GTSNPN and CDR2 SVGIG come from the germline V gene (reference sequence). CDR3 sequence: CAWNPLARGETQYF. In nucleotides, the CDR3 is TGTGCCTGGAACCCCTTAGCCCGGGGGGAGACCCAGTACTTC. The entire variable domain, with the rest obtained from reference TRBV30 and TRBJ2-5, is as follows: SQTIHQWPATLVQPVGSPLSLECTVEGTSNPNLYWYRQAAGRGLQLLFYSVGIGQISSEVPQNLSASRPQDRQFILSSKKLLLSDSGFYLCAWNPLARGETQYFGPGTRLLVL.